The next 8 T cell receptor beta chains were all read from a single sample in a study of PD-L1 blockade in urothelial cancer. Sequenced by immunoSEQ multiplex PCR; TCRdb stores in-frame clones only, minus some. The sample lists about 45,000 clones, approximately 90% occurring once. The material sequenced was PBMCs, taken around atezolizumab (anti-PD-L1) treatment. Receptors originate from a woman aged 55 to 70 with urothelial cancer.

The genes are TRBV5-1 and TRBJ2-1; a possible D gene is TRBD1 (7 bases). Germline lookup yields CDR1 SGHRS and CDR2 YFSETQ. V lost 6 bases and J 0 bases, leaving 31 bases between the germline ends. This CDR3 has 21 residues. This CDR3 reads CASKGVGGGDSKAPSYNEQFF. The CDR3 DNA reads TGCGCCAGCAAAGGAGTCGGAGGGGGCGACTCCAAAGCCCCCTCCTACAATGAGCAGTTCTTC. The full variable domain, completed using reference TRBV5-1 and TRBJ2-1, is KAGVTQTPRYLIKTRGQQVTLSCSPISGHRSVSWYQQTPGQGLQFLFEYFSETQRNKGNFPGRFSGRQFSNSRSEMNVSTLELGDSALYLCASKGVGGGDSKAPSYNEQFFGPGTRLTVL.

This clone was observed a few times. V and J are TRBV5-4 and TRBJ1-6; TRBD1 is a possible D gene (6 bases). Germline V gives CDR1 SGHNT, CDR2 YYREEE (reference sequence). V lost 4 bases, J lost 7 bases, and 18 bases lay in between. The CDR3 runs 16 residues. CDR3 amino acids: CASSRRGGGRNSPLHF. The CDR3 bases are TGTGCCAGCAGCCGGAGAGGGGGGGGGAGGAATTCACCCCTCCACTTT.

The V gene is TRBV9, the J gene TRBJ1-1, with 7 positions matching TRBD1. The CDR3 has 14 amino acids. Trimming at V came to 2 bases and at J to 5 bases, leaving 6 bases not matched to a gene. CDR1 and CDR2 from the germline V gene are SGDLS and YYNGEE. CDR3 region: CASSVRGGSTEAFF. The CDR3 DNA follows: TGTGCCAGCAGCGTCAGAGGGGGCTCTACTGAAGCTTTCTTT.

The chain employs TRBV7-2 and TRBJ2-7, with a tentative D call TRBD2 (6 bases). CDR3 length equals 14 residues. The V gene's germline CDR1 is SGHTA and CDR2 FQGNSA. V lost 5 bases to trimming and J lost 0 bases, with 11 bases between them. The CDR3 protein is CASSRGLNSYEQYF. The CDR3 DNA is TGTGCCAGCAGCCGAGGACTAAACTCCTACGAGCAGTACTTC.

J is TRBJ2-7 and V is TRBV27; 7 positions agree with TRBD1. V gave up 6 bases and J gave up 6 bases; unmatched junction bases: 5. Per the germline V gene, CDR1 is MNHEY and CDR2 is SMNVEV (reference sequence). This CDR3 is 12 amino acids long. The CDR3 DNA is TGTGCCAGCAGAAAACAGGGGCTCGAGCAGTACTTC. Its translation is CASRKQGLEQYF.

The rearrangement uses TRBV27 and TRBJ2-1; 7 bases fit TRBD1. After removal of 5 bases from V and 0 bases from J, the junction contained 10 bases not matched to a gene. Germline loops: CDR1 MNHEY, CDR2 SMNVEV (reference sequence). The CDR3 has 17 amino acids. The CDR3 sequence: CASSPRQGGSSYNEQFF. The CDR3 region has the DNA TGTGCCAGCAGTCCCCGACAGGGTGGAAGCTCCTACAATGAGCAGTTCTTC.

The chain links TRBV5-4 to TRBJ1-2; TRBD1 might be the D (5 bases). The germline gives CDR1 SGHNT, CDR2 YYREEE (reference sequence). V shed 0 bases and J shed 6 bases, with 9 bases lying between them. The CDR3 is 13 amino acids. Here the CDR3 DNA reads TGTGCCAGCAGCTTGGAGGGGAACGATGGCTACACCTTC. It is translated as CASSLEGNDGYTF.

The CDR3 reads CASSLVSGMGETQYF. The CDR3 nucleotides read TGTGCCAGCAGCTTAGTATCAGGAATGGGAGAGACCCAGTACTTC. V is TRBV7-9 and J is TRBJ2-5; D unclear. The CDR3 runs 15 residues. Per germline, CDR1 SEHNR and CDR2 FQNEAQ (reference sequence). V lost 1 base, J lost 4 bases, and 13 bases lay in between.